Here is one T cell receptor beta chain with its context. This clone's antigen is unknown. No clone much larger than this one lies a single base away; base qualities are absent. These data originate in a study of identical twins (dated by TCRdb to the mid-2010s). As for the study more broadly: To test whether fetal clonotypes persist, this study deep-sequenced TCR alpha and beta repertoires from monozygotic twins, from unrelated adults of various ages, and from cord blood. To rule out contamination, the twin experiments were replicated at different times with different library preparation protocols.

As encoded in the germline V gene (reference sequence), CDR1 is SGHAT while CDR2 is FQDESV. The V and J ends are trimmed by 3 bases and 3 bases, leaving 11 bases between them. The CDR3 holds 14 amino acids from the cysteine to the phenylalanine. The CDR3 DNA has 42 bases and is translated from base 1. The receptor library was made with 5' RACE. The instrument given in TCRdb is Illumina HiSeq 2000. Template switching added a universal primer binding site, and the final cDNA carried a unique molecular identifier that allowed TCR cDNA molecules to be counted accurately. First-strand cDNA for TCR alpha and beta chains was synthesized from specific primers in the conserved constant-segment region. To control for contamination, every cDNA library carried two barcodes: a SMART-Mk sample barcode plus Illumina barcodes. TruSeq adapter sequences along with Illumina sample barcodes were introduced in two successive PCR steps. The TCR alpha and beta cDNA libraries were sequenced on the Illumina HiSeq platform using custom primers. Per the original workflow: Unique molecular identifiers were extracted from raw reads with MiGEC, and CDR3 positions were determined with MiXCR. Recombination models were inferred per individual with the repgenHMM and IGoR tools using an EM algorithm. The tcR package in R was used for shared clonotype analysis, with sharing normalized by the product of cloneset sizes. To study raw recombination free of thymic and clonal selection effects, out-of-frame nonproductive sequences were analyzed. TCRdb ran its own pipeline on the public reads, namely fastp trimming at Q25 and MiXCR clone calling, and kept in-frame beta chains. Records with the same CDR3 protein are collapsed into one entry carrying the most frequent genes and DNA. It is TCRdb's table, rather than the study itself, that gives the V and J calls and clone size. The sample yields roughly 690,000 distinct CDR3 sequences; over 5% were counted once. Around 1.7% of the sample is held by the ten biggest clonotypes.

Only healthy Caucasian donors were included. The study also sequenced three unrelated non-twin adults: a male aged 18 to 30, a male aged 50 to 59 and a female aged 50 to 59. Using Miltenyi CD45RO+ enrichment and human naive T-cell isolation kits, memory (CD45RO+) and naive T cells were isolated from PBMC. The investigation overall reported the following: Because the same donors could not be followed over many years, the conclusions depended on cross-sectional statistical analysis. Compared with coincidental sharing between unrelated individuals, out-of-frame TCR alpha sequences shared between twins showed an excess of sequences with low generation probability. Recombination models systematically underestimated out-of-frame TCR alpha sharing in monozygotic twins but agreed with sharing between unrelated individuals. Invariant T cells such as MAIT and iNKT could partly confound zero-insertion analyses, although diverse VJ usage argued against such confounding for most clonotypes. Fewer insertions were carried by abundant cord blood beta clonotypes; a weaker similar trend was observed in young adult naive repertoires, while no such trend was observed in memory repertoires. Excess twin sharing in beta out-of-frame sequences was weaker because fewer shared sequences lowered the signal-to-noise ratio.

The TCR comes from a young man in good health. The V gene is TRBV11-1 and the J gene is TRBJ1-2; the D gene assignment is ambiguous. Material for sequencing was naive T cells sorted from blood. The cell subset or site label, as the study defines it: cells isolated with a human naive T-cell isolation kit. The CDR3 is CASSLTDEDYGYTF. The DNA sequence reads TGTGCCAGCAGCTTGACGGACGAAGACTATGGCTACACCTTC.